This T cell receptor (beta chain) originates from a study of cytomegalovirus exposure and HLA in healthy donors. Germline trimming cut 7 bases from V and 6 bases from J; bases unmatched to any gene: 20. The CDR3 covers 17 residues. Germline values: CDR1 MDHEN, CDR2 SYDVKM. It was with 60 Vbeta and 13 Jbeta primers that the PCR ran. Sequencing was performed with immunoSEQ multiplex PCR; in TCRdb, only in-frame clones are kept and a portion is missing. The profile shows roughly 180,000 clones, roughly 80% of them singletons. The sample comprised PBMCs. This TCR was sampled from a female donor in good health and CMV-seronegative. J is TRBJ2-7 and V is TRBV28, with 8 bases fitting TRBD2. As DNA, the CDR3 is TGTGCCAGCACCCCCCTCGGGGCGAGCGGGAGTAGGCGCGAGCAGTACTTC. Its translation is CASTPLGASGSRREQYF.